Listed here is a single TCR beta chain. Its cognate antigen is unknown. This sample is part of a study of monozygotic twins with cystic fibrosis. General observations from the study: Co-twins had the most similar V usage for 13 of 16 pairs, J for 8.

Measured with immunoSEQ multiplex PCR; TCRdb has only the in-frame clones, and not every one. The sample carries approximately 36,000 clones, about 89% recorded once. The sequenced sample consisted of blood. This receptor was taken from a boy between 2 and 15 years old with cystic fibrosis.

The CDR3 sequence: CASRISRQVTYEQYF. CDR3 DNA: TGTGCCAGCAGGATCTCTCGACAGGTAACCTACGAGCAGTACTTC. The chain combines TRBV28 with TRBJ2-7; weak D call: TRBD1 (6 bases). The CDR3 is 15 residues long. Per germline, CDR1 MDHEN and CDR2 SYDVKM. Between the trimmed V and J ends, which lost 6 bases and 2 bases, there was a span of 17 bases.